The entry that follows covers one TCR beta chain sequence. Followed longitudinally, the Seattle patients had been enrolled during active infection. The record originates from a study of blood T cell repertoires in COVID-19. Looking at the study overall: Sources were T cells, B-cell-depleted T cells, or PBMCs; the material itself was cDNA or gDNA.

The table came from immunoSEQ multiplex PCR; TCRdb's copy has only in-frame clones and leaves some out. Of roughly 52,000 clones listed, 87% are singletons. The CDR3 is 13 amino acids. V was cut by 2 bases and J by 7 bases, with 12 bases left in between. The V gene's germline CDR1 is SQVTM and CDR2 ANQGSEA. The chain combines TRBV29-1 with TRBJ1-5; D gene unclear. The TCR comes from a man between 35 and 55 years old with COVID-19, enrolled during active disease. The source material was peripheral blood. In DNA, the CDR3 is TGCAGCGTTGAACAGGCGAGCGGGCAGCCCCAGCATTTT. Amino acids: CSVEQASGQPQHF.